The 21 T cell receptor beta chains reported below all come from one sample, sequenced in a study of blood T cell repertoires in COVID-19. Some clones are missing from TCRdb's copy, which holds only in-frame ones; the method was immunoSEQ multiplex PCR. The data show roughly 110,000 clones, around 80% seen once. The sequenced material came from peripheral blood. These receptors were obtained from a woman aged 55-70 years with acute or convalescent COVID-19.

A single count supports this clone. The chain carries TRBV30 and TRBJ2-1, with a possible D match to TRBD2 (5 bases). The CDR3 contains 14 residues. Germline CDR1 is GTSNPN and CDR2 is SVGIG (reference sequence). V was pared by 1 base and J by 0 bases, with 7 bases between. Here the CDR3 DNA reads TGTGCCTGGAGTGCGGGGAGCTCCTACAATGAGCAGTTCTTC. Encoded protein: CAWSAGSSYNEQFF.

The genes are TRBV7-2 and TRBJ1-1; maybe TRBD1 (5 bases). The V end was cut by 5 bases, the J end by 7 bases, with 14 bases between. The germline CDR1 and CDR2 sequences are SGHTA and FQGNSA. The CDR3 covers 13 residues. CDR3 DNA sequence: TGTGCCAGCAGCGCAAACCAGGGCGGTGAAGCTTTCTTT. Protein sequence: CASSANQGGEAFF.

DNA for the CDR3: TGTGCCAGCAGCCCACCGGGACTATCCTACAATGAGCAGTTCTTC. This encodes CASSPPGLSYNEQFF. J is TRBJ2-1 and V is TRBV4-2; 7 bases match TRBD2. Germline CDR1 is LGHNA and CDR2 is YNFKEQ. J lost 1 base, V lost 4 bases, and 4 bases had no gene match. The CDR3 has 15 residues.

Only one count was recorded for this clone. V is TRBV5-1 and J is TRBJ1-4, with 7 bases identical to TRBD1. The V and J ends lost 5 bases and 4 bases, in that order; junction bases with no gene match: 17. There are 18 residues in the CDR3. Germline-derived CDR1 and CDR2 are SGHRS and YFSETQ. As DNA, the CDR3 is TGCGCCAGCAGACTCCAGGGACAGCGTCATGGGGGTAATGAAAAACTGTTTTTT. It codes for CASRLQGQRHGGNEKLFF.

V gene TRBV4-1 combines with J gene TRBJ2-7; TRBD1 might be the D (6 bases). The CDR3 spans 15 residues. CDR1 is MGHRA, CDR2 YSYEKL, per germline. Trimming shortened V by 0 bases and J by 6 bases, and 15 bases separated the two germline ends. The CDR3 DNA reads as TGCGCCAGCAGCCAAGAAGGACAGAGGGAGATCGAGCAGTACTTC. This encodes CASSQEGQREIEQYF.

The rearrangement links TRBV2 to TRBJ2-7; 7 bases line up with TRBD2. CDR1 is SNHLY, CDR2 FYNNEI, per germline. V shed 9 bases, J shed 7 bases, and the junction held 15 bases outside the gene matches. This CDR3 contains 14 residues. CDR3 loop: CASKRDLEPGEQYF. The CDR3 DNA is TGTGCCAGTAAGCGGGATCTCGAACCGGGAGAGCAGTACTTC.

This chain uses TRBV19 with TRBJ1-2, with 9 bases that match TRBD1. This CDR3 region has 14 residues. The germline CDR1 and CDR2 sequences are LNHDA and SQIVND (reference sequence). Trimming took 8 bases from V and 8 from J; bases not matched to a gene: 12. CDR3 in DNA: TGTGCCAGTGCCCCCTCGGGACAGGGAGGAGGCTACACCTTC. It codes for CASAPSGQGGGYTF.

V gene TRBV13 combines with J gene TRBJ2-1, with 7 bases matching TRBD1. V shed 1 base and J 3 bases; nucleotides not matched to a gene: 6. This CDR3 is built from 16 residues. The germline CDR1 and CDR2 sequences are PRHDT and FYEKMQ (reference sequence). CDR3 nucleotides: TGTGCCAGCAGCTTAGAGTCGACAGGGAACTACAATGAGCAGTTCTTC. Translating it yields CASSLESTGNYNEQFF. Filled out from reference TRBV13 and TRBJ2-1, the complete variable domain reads AAGVIQSPRHLIKEKRETATLKCYPIPRHDTVYWYQQGPGQDPQFLISFYEKMQSDKGSIPDRFSAQQFSDYHSELNMSSLELGDSALYFCASSLESTGNYNEQFFGPGTRLTVL.

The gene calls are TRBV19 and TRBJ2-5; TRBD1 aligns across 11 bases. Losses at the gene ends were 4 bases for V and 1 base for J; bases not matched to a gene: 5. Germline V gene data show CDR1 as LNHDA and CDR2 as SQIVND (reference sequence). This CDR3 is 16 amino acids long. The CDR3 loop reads CASSTPGQGVQETQYF. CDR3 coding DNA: TGTGCCAGTAGTACCCCGGGACAGGGGGTCCAAGAGACCCAGTACTTC.

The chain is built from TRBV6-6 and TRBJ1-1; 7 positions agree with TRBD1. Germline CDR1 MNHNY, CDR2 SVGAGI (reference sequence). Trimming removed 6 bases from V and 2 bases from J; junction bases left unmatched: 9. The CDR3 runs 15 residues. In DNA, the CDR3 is TGTGCCAGCAGAGCTTGGGGGGACAGCAACACTGAAGCTTTCTTT. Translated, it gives CASRAWGDSNTEAFF.

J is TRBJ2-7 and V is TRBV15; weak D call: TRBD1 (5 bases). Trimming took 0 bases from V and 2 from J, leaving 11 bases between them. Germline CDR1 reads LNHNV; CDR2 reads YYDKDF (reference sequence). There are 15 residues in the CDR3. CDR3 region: CATSRDRARTYEQYF. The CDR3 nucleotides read TGTGCCACCAGCAGAGACAGGGCGAGGACCTACGAGCAGTACTTC.

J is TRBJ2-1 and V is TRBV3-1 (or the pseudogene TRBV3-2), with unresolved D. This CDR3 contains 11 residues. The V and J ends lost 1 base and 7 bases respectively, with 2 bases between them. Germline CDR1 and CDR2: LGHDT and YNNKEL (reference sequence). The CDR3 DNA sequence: TGTGCCAGCAGCCAAGCGAATGAGCAGTTCTTC. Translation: CASSQANEQFF.

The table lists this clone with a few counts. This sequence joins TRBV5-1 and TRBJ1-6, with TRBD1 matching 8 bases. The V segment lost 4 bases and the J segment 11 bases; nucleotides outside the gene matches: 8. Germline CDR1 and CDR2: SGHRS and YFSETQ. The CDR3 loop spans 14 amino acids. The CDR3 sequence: CASSLGQGGAPLHF. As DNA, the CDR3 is TGCGCCAGCAGCCTAGGACAGGGAGGAGCACCCCTCCACTTT.

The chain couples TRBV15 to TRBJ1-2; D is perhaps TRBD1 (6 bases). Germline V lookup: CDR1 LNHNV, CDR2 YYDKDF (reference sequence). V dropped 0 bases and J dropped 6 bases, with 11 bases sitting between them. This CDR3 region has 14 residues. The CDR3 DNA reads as TGTGCCACCAGCAGAGATCCGGGGGGCGATGGCTACACCTTC. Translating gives CATSRDPGGDGYTF. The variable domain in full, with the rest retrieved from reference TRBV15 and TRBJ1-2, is DAMVIQNPRYQVTQFGKPVTLSCSQTLNHNVMYWYQQKSSQAPKLLFHYYDKDFNNEADTPDNFQSRRPNTSFCFLDIRSPGLGDTAMYLCATSRDPGGDGYTFGSGTRLTVV.

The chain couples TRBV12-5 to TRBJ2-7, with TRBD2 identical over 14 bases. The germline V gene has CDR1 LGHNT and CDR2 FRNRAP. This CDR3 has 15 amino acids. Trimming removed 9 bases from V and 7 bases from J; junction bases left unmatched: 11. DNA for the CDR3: TGTGCTAGCGGTCCGGGACTAGCGGGAGCCGGAGAGCAGTACTTC. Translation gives CASGPGLAGAGEQYF.

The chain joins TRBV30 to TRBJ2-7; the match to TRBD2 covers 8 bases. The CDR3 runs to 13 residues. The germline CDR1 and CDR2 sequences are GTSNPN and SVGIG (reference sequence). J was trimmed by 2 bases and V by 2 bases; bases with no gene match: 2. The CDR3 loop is CAWSTGGPYEQYF. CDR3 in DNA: TGTGCCTGGAGTACGGGAGGGCCCTACGAGCAGTACTTC.

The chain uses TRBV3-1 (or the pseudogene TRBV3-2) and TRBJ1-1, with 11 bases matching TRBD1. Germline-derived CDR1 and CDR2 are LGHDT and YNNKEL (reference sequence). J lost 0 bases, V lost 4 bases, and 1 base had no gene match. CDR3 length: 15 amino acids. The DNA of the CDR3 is TGTGCCAGCAGCCCGGGACAGGGGGTGAACACTGAAGCTTTCTTT. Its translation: CASSPGQGVNTEAFF.

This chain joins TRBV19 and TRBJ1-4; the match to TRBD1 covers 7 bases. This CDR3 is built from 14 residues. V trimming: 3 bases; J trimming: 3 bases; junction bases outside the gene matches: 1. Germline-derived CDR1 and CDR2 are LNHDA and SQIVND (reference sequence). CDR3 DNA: TGTGCCAGTAGTATTGGGACAGCTAATGAAAAACTGTTTTTT. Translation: CASSIGTANEKLFF.

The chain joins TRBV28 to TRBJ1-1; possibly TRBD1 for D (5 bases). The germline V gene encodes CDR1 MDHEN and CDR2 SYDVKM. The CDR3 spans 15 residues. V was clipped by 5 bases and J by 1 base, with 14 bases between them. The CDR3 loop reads CASSPVNGANTEAFF. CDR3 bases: TGTGCCAGCAGTCCCGTCAATGGGGCGAACACTGAAGCTTTCTTT.

This CDR3 reads CASSIRLAGVMDEQYF. The CDR3 DNA reads as TGTGCCAGCAGTATTCGACTAGCGGGAGTAATGGACGAGCAGTACTTC. The V call is TRBV2, the J call TRBJ2-7, with 12 bases that match TRBD2. V gave up 5 bases and J gave up 5 bases; unmatched junction bases: 10. The germline CDR1 and CDR2 sequences are SNHLY and FYNNEI. The CDR3 spans 16 residues.

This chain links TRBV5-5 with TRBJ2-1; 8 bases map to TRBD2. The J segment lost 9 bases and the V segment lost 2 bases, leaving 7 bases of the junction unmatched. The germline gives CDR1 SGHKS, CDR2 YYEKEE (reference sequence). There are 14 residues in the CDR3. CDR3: CASSFSGGDGEQFF. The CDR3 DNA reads TGTGCCAGCAGCTTTTCCGGGGGGGATGGTGAGCAGTTCTTC. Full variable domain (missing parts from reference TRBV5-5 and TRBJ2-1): DAGVTQSPTHLIKTRGQQVTLRCSPISGHKSVSWYQQVLGQGPQFIFQYYEKEERGRGNFPDRFSARQFPNYSSELNVNALLLGDSALYLCASSFSGGDGEQFFGPGTRLTVL.